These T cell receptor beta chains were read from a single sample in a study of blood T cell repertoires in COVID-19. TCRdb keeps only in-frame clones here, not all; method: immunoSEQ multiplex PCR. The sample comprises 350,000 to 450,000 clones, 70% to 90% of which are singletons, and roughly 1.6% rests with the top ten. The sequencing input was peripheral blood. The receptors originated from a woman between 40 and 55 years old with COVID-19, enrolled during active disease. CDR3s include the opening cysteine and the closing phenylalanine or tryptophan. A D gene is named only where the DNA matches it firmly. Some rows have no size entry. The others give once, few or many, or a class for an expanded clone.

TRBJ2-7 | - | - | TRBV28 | TGTGCCAGCAGTCAAGGGCAGCTTGAGGGGTACTTC | CASSQGQLEGYF
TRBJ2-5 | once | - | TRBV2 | TGTGCCAGCAGTACAGAGTACCAAGAGACCCAGTACTTC | CASSTEYQETQYF
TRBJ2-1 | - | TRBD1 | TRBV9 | TGTGCCAGCAGCGCGCCCGGGACAGCTTACAATGAGCAGTTCTTC | CASSAPGTAYNEQFF
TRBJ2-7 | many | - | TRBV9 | TGTGCCAGCAGCCTCCGCAGGGAGCAGTACTTC | CASSLRREQYF
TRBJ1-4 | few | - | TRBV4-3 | TGCGCCAGCAGCCACAGGGGCTATGAAAAACTGTTTTTT | CASSHRGYEKLFF
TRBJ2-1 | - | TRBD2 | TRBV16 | TGTGCCAGCAGCAGCCTAGCGGGAACCTCCTACAATGAGCAGTTCTTC | CASSSLAGTSYNEQFF
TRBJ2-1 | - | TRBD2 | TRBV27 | TGTGCCAGCAGTTCTAGCGGGAGCTCCTACAATGAGCAGTTCTTC | CASSSSGSSYNEQFF
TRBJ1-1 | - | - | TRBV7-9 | TGTGCCAGCAGCCGTAGGGACACTTCGAGGACTGAAGCTTTCTTT | CASSRRDTSRTEAFF
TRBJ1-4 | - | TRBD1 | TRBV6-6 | TGTGCCAGCAGTACCGGACAGGGGACGTCTAATGAAAAACTGTTTTTT | CASSTGQGTSNEKLFF
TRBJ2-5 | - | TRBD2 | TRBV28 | TGTGCCAGCAGTACGACTAGCGGGCACGGTAGGACCCAGTACTTC | CASSTTSGHGRTQYF
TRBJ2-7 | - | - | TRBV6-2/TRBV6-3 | TGTGCCAGCAGTTCGGGACTGCTATACGAGCAGTACTTC | CASSSGLLYEQYF
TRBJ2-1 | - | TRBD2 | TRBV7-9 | TGTGCCAGCAGCAGCAGCGGGGGGGCCGGTTTATCGCAGTTCTTC | CASSSSGGAGLSQFF
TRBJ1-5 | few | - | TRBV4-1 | TGCGCCAGCAGCCAAGGTTCGGCGGGGCCTAGCAATCAGCCCCAGCATTTT | CASSQGSAGPSNQPQHF
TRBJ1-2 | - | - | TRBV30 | TGTGCCTGGTTCGCACCCGGGGGAAAGTATGGCTACACCTTC | CAWFAPGGKYGYTF
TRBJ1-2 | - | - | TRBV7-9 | TGTGCCAGCGGCACGACCGGGACTAACTATGGCTACACCTTC | CASGTTGTNYGYTF
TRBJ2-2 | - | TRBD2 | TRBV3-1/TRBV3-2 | TGTGCCAGCAGCCAACAAGGACTAGCTTTTCCCCAGGGGGAGCTGTTTTTT | CASSQQGLAFPQGELFF
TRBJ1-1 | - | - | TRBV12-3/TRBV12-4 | TGTGCCAGCAGGTATAACACTGAAGCTTTCTTT | CASRYNTEAFF
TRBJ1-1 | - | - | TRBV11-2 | TGTGCCAGCAGCCGGCCGGGGGGTCGTAACACTGAAGCTTTCTTT | CASSRPGGRNTEAFF
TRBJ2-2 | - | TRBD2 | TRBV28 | TGTGCCAGCAGTCCAAGTACCGGGACTAGAGCGAACACCGGGGAGCTGTTTTTT | CASSPSTGTRANTGELFF
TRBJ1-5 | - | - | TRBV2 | TGTGCCAGCAGTCCTACAGGGAATCAGCCCCAGCATTTT | CASSPTGNQPQHF
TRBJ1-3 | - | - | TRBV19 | TGTGCCAGTAGTATAACGGGATACTCTGGAAACACCATATATTTT | CASSITGYSGNTIYF
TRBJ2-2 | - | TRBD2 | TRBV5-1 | TGCGCCAGCATTAGCGGGGGGGCGAACACCGGGGAGCTGTTTTTT | CASISGGANTGELFF
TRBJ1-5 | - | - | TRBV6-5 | TGTGCCAGCAGCAGGAGGGTGGGGGGGCCCCAGCATTTT | CASSRRVGGPQHF
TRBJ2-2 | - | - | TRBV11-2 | TGTGCCAGCAGCTTAGTGGCGGGAAACACCGGGGAGCTGTTTTTT | CASSLVAGNTGELFF
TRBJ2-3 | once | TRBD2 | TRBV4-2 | TGTGCCAGCAAAGGAGCGGGGGGGCCCCGGGGTCCAGATACGCAGTATTTT | CASKGAGGPRGPDTQYF
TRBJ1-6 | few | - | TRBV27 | TGTGCCAGCAGTTTCTCGGGGGGGGAGGGGTCAAACTCACCCCTCCACTTT | CASSFSGGEGSNSPLHF